Below, one T cell receptor (beta chain) is given with its context. The V gene lost 7 bases and the J gene lost 9 bases, with 18 bases spanning the gap. Germline CDR1 is MNHEY and CDR2 is SVGAGI. The CDR3 extends over 13 amino acids. Per the study methods: Using reference gene primer amplification, nucleated cell counts were estimated. Only in-frame clones appear in the TCRdb table, and some are missing; sequencing was by immunoSEQ multiplex PCR. From that table come the V and J calls and clone size; the DNA was used to work out D and trimming. The table has 150,000 to 200,000 clones, 82% seen once. This sample is drawn from a study of blood T cell repertoires in COVID-19. Study summary: The samples span acute and convalescent COVID-19 from the United States, Italy and Spain. Sample material is recorded as cDNA or gDNA derived from T cells, B-cell-depleted T cells, or PBMCs.

The chain employs TRBV6-5 and TRBJ1-1, with D possibly matching TRBD1 (6 bases). Sequenced material: peripheral blood. The receptor's source is a woman in her 70s with acute or convalescent COVID-19. CDR3 coding DNA: TGTGCCAGCATAATCGGGGACACCAAACAAGCTTTCTTT. It yields the protein CASIIGDTKQAFF.